Described below is a single TCR beta chain sequence and its context. These data belong to a study of technical replicates of blood from several donors. Clones were sequenced by immunoSEQ multiplex PCR, and TCRdb holds only the in-frame ones, with some missing. The sample lists approximately 79,000 clones, nearly 98% seen once, with under 0.35% in the top ten. Trimming left V 4 bases short and J 0 bases short, with 15 bases between. Germline CDR1 MDHEN, CDR2 SYDVKM. The CDR3 runs 16 residues. Sequencing used T cells isolated from PBMCs. This sequence originates from a human donor in good health. This sequence joins TRBV28 and TRBJ1-1, with unresolved D. This CDR3 is CASSCPSCQVNTEAFF. The DNA for the CDR3 is TGTGCCAGCAGTTGTCCCAGTTGTCAGGTGAACACTGAAGCTTTCTTT.